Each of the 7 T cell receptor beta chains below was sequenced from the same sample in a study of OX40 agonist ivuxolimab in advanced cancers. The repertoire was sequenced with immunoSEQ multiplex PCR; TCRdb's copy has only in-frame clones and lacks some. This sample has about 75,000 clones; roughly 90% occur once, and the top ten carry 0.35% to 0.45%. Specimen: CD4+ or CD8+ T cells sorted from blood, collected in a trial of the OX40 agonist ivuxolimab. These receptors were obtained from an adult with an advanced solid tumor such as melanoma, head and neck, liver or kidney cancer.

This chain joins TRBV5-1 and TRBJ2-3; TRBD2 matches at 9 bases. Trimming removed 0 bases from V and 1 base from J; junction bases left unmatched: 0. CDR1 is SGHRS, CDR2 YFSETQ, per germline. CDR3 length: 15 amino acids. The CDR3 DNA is TGCGCCAGCAGCTTGGGGACTAGCGGCACAGATACGCAGTATTTT. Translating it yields CASSLGTSGTDTQYF.

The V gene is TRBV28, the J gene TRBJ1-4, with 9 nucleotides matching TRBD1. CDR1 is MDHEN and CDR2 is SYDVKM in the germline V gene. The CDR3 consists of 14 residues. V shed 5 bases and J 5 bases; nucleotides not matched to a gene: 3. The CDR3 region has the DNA TGTGCCAGCAGTACAGGGGGCGGCAATGAAAAACTGTTTTTT. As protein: CASSTGGGNEKLFF.

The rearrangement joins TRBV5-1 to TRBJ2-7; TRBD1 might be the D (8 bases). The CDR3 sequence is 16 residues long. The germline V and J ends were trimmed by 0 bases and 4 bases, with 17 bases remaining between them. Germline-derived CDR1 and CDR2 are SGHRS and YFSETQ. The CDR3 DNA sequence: TGCGCCAGCAGCTTGGGAACAGGGGGGACTACGTACGAGCAGTACTTC. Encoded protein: CASSLGTGGTTYEQYF.

The DNA for the CDR3 is TGTGCCAGCAGGGAGGGACCGACTTACTCTGGAAACACCATATATTTT. Its translation is CASREGPTYSGNTIYF. This chain joins TRBV28 and TRBJ1-3, with D possibly TRBD1 on 5 matching bases. V was shortened by 6 bases and J by 0 bases, with 15 bases between the two germline ends. CDR1 MDHEN and CDR2 SYDVKM come from the germline V gene. CDR3 length equals 16 residues.

DNA of the CDR3: TGTGCCAGCAGCCAGAGATTCGACAGGGGAGAAGGAACTAATGAAAAACTGTTTTTT. This gives the protein CASSQRFDRGEGTNEKLFF. V usage is TRBV14 and J usage is TRBJ1-4, with 8 bases that match TRBD1. This CDR3 region has 19 residues. Germline loops: CDR1 SGHDN, CDR2 FVKESK. Germline trimming cut 3 bases from V and 1 base from J; bases unmatched to any gene: 13.

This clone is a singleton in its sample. Written as DNA, the CDR3 is TGTGCCAGTCGTCGCAGGGACAACTCCTACGAGCAGTACTTC. The encoded protein is CASRRRDNSYEQYF. The rearrangement uses TRBV19 and TRBJ2-7; D possibly corresponds to TRBD1 (6 bases). V lost 8 bases, J lost 0 bases, and 14 bases lay in between. Germline V gene sequence: CDR1 LNHDA, CDR2 SQIVND (reference sequence). This CDR3 spans 14 amino acids. The full variable domain, its missing parts supplied by reference TRBV19 and TRBJ2-7, is DGGITQSPKYLFRKEGQNVTLSCEQNLNHDAMYWYRQDPGQGLRLIYYSQIVNDFQKGDIAEGYSVSREKKESFPLTVTSAQKNPTAFYLCASRRRDNSYEQYFGPGTRLTVT.

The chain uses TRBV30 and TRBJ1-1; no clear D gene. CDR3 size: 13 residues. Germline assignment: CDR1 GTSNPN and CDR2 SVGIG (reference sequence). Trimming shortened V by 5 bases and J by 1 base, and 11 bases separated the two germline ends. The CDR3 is CAWLLGRNTEAFF. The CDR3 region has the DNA TGTGCCTGGTTGCTCGGGAGGAACACTGAAGCTTTCTTT.